Listed below are T cell receptor beta chains from one sample, sequenced in a study of human T cells and chemical hapten exposure. From the RACE reads, TCRdb called clonotypes with MiXCR, one entry per CDR3 protein. The sample holds roughly 97,000 distinct CDR3 sequences, 25% to 35% seen once. Source: whole blood, taken in connection with sensitization to the hapten diphenylcyclopropenone (DPC). Every receptor here comes from a man between 40 and 49 years old with alopecia areata. Some clones in this sample may be carry-over from other donors' samples. CDR3s include the opening cysteine and the closing phenylalanine or tryptophan. Fields, in order: D gene, J gene, clone size, V gene, CDR3 protein, CDR3 DNA. D genes are given only for firm matches. Clone size is shown for a subset of rows, as once, few, many or a class of expanded clone.

D: NA
J: TRBJ1-6
size: NA
V: TRBV4-3
CDR3: CASSQEWGRDTNSPLHF
DNA: TGCGCCAGCAGCCAAGAATGGGGGAGGGATACTAATTCACCCCTCCACTTT

D: NA
J: TRBJ2-3
size: few
V: TRBV20-1
CDR3: CSASVGSGADTQYF
DNA: TGCAGTGCTAGCGTGGGATCGGGCGCAGATACGCAGTATTTT

D: NA
J: TRBJ2-5
size: NA
V: TRBV7-9
CDR3: CASSSTQQETQYF
DNA: TGTGCCAGCAGCTCGACACAGCAGGAGACCCAGTACTTC

D: NA
J: TRBJ2-3
size: NA
V: TRBV25-1
CDR3: CASSVLSPRTAQDTQYF
DNA: TGTGCCAGCAGTGTCTTAAGCCCCCGGACTGCCCAAGATACGCAGTATTTT

D: TRBD2
J: TRBJ2-3
size: NA
V: TRBV10-2
CDR3: CASSEYPSGSTNTQYF
DNA: TGCGCCAGCAGTGAGTACCCTAGCGGGAGTACAAATACGCAGTATTTT

D: NA
J: TRBJ2-7
size: few
V: TRBV20-1
CDR3: CSAKQNNYEQYF
DNA: TGCAGTGCTAAGCAGAATAACTACGAGCAGTACTTC

D: TRBD1
J: TRBJ2-6
size: NA
V: TRBV30
CDR3: CAWNRDRVPGANVLTF
DNA: TGTGCCTGGAACCGGGACAGGGTTCCTGGGGCCAACGTCCTGACTTTC

D: TRBD2
J: TRBJ2-3
size: few
V: TRBV10-3
CDR3: CAISDPGLAADTQYF
DNA: TGTGCCATCAGTGACCCTGGACTAGCGGCAGATACGCAGTATTTT

D: TRBD1
J: TRBJ2-7
size: NA
V: TRBV12-3/TRBV12-4
CDR3: CASRGQGRGEQYF
DNA: TGTGCCAGCAGAGGACAGGGTAGAGGCGAGCAGTACTTC

D: NA
J: TRBJ2-1
size: NA
V: TRBV20-1
CDR3: CSARPGRSNNEQFF
DNA: TGCAGTGCCAGACCGGGACGATCGAACAATGAGCAGTTCTTC

D: NA
J: TRBJ2-7
size: NA
V: TRBV4-3
CDR3: CASSQDLGKGVEQYF
DNA: TGCGCCAGCAGCCAAGATCTAGGGAAAGGGGTCGAGCAGTACTTC

D: NA
J: TRBJ2-5
size: NA
V: TRBV7-2
CDR3: CASSLTGKSETQYF
DNA: TGTGCCAGCAGCTTAACAGGGAAGTCAGAGACCCAGTACTTC

D: NA
J: TRBJ2-7
size: few
V: TRBV12-3/TRBV12-4
CDR3: CASSQQGTARLREQYF
DNA: TGTGCCAGCAGTCAACAGGGCACAGCACGCCTACGAGAGCAGTACTTC

D: TRBD1
J: TRBJ2-7
size: few
V: TRBV6-2/TRBV6-3
CDR3: CASSLQQGAPYEQYF
DNA: TGTGCCAGCAGCCTACAACAGGGGGCTCCCTACGAGCAGTACTTC

D: TRBD1
J: TRBJ2-7
size: NA
V: TRBV2
CDR3: CASSGTGLQYF
DNA: TGTGCCAGCAGTGGGACAGGGCTGCAGTACTTC

D: TRBD2
J: TRBJ2-7
size: NA
V: TRBV20-1
CDR3: CSARRNRLAGGYEQYF
DNA: TGCAGTGCTAGAAGGAACAGACTAGCGGGAGGGTACGAGCAGTACTTC

D: NA
J: TRBJ2-7
size: few
V: TRBV3-1
CDR3: CASSQDESYEQYF
DNA: TGTGCCAGCAGCCAAGATGAGAGCTACGAGCAGTACTTC

D: NA
J: TRBJ1-4
size: NA
V: TRBV25-1
CDR3: CASSEFGNEKLFF
DNA: TGTGCCAGCAGTGAATTTGGTAATGAAAAACTGTTTTTT

D: TRBD1
J: TRBJ2-4
size: NA
V: TRBV5-4
CDR3: CASSLGGTYIQYF
DNA: TGTGCCAGCAGCCTAGGGGGCACATACATTCAGTACTTC

D: TRBD1
J: TRBJ2-3
size: NA
V: TRBV14
CDR3: CASSQRTGPGTQYF
DNA: TGTGCCAGCAGCCAGCGGACAGGCCCCGGGACGCAGTATTTT

D: NA
J: TRBJ1-1
size: few
V: TRBV29-1
CDR3: CSVPGADRNTEAFF
DNA: TGCAGCGTTCCGGGAGCGGACAGGAACACTGAAGCTTTCTTT

D: TRBD1
J: TRBJ1-1
size: NA
V: TRBV2
CDR3: CASTRRDRDTEAFF
DNA: TGTGCCAGCACCCGCCGGGACAGGGATACTGAAGCTTTCTTT

D: NA
J: TRBJ1-1
size: NA
V: TRBV5-6
CDR3: CASSPGGAEAFF
DNA: TGTGCCAGCAGCCCCGGGGGGGCTGAAGCTTTCTTT

D: TRBD1
J: TRBJ2-1
size: few
V: TRBV27
CDR3: CASSFGTDYNEQFF
DNA: TGTGCCAGCAGTTTTGGGACAGACTACAATGAGCAGTTCTTC

D: TRBD2
J: TRBJ2-7
size: NA
V: TRBV27
CDR3: CASRSTSGSSYEQYF
DNA: TGTGCCAGCAGAAGCACTAGCGGGAGCTCCTACGAGCAGTACTTC

D: NA
J: TRBJ2-5
size: few
V: TRBV20-1
CDR3: CSAGLGTQYF
DNA: TGCAGTGCAGGTCTGGGGACCCAGTACTTC

D: NA
J: TRBJ1-2
size: few
V: TRBV6-4
CDR3: CASSPTVNNYGYTF
DNA: TGTGCCAGCAGCCCGACAGTTAATAACTATGGCTACACCTTC

D: NA
J: TRBJ2-3
size: NA
V: TRBV12-3/TRBV12-4
CDR3: CASGLTRADTQYF
DNA: TGTGCCAGCGGACTTACTCGGGCAGATACGCAGTATTTT

D: TRBD2
J: TRBJ2-3
size: NA
V: TRBV12-3/TRBV12-4
CDR3: CASSSSRTSGALTDTQYF
DNA: TGTGCCAGCAGTTCGTCCCGGACTAGCGGGGCACTCACAGATACGCAGTATTTT

D: TRBD1
J: TRBJ2-6
size: NA
V: TRBV10-3
CDR3: CAIRRGLGQGASGANVLTF
DNA: TGTGCCATCAGAAGGGGGCTGGGACAGGGGGCGTCTGGGGCCAACGTCCTGACTTTC

D: NA
J: TRBJ1-5
size: many
V: TRBV20-1
CDR3: CSAGEGGSNQPQHF
DNA: TGCAGTGCTGGGGAGGGGGGTAGCAATCAGCCCCAGCATTTT

D: TRBD2
J: TRBJ2-3
size: few
V: TRBV6-6
CDR3: CASSLLAGGTSTDTQYF
DNA: TGTGCCAGCAGTTTGCTAGCGGGAGGAACTAGCACAGATACGCAGTATTTT

D: NA
J: TRBJ1-6
size: few
V: TRBV20-1
CDR3: CSAIKGSYNSPLHF
DNA: TGCAGTGCGATCAAGGGCTCCTATAATTCACCCCTCCACTTT

D: TRBD1
J: TRBJ2-1
size: NA
V: TRBV29-1
CDR3: CSVDRGAANEQFF
DNA: TGCAGCGTCGACAGGGGAGCGGCCAATGAGCAGTTCTTC

D: NA
J: TRBJ2-7
size: NA
V: TRBV20-1
CDR3: CSANNPHGGQSYYEQYF
DNA: TGCAGTGCTAATAATCCCCACGGCGGGCAATCTTACTACGAGCAGTACTTC

D: TRBD1
J: TRBJ2-3
size: NA
V: TRBV13
CDR3: CASSRLQGIGTDTQYF
DNA: TGTGCCAGCAGCCGACTACAGGGGATCGGCACAGATACGCAGTATTTT

D: NA
J: TRBJ2-1
size: NA
V: TRBV5-1
CDR3: CASSLVPDSYNEQFF
DNA: TGCGCCAGCAGCTTGGTTCCGGACTCCTACAATGAGCAGTTCTTC

D: NA
J: TRBJ2-6
size: many
V: TRBV7-2
CDR3: CASSQGGLGAGANVLTF
DNA: TGTGCCAGCAGCCAAGGAGGGTTAGGGGCTGGGGCCAACGTCCTGACTTTC

D: TRBD2
J: TRBJ2-3
size: few
V: TRBV28
CDR3: CASTRLAGGHTQYF
DNA: TGTGCCAGCACTCGGCTAGCGGGAGGACATACGCAGTATTTT

D: NA
J: TRBJ1-1
size: few
V: TRBV7-9
CDR3: CASRESAGMNTEAFF
DNA: TGTGCCAGCAGAGAAAGCGCAGGGATGAACACTGAAGCTTTCTTT

D: NA
J: TRBJ2-3
size: few
V: TRBV5-6
CDR3: CASSLAATDTQYF
DNA: TGTGCCAGCAGCTTGGCGGCTACAGATACGCAGTATTTT

D: NA
J: TRBJ1-1
size: NA
V: TRBV7-9
CDR3: CASSHNELEMNTEAFF
DNA: TGTGCCAGCAGCCACAATGAACTTGAGATGAACACTGAAGCTTTCTTT

D: NA
J: TRBJ2-1
size: many
V: TRBV12-3/TRBV12-4
CDR3: CASRALGHEQFF
DNA: TGTGCCAGCAGAGCATTAGGGCATGAGCAGTTCTTC

D: TRBD1
J: TRBJ2-3
size: NA
V: TRBV20-1
CDR3: CSAVPGQGCTDTQYF
DNA: TGCAGTGCCGTACCGGGACAGGGATGCACAGATACGCAGTATTTT

D: NA
J: TRBJ2-2
size: few
V: TRBV5-1
CDR3: CASSLKPGAGTGELFF
DNA: TGCGCCAGCAGCTTGAAGCCAGGGGCAGGGACCGGGGAGCTGTTTTTT

D: TRBD1
J: TRBJ2-1
size: NA
V: TRBV18
CDR3: CASSPRGQGDNEQFF
DNA: TGTGCCAGCTCACCAAGGGGACAGGGGGACAATGAGCAGTTCTTC

D: TRBD1
J: TRBJ2-5
size: NA
V: TRBV5-1
CDR3: CASSLEGGGETQYF
DNA: TGCGCCAGCAGCTTGGAAGGGGGCGGTGAGACCCAGTACTTC

D: TRBD1
J: TRBJ1-6
size: NA
V: TRBV7-2
CDR3: CASSRDRQGPGNNSPLHF
DNA: TGTGCCAGCAGCCGAGACCGACAGGGGCCCGGCAATAATTCACCCCTCCACTTT

D: NA
J: TRBJ2-1
size: few
V: TRBV12-3/TRBV12-4
CDR3: CASSLAGAAYNEQFF
DNA: TGTGCCAGCAGTTTAGCAGGGGCGGCCTACAATGAGCAGTTCTTC

D: TRBD1
J: TRBJ2-5
size: few
V: TRBV14
CDR3: CASSQYRGETQYF
DNA: TGTGCCAGCAGCCAATACAGGGGAGAGACCCAGTACTTC

D: NA
J: TRBJ1-1
size: many
V: TRBV18
CDR3: CASSPLRDTEAFF
DNA: TGTGCCAGCTCACCACTAAGAGACACTGAAGCTTTCTTT

D: TRBD1
J: TRBJ1-5
size: few
V: TRBV20-1
CDR3: CSASGGRNQPQHF
DNA: TGCAGTGCTTCAGGGGGCCGGAATCAGCCCCAGCATTTT

D: NA
J: TRBJ2-3
size: few
V: TRBV7-2
CDR3: CASSPVTLATSDTQYF
DNA: TGTGCCAGCAGCCCAGTCACACTAGCCACCTCAGATACGCAGTATTTT